Shown below are 24 T cell receptor beta chains from a single sample sequenced in a study of identical twins. MiXCR, applied by TCRdb to the 5' RACE reads, yields one record per CDR3 protein. The profile shows 500,000 or so distinct CDR3 sequences, 20% to 25% of them singletons. This sample also belongs to another study, concerning T cells expressing NK-cell markers.

The specimen was CD4+ T cells sorted from blood. The source of these receptors is a woman younger than 30 in good health.

This clonotype was seen only once. The limits of the CDR3 on the DNA are not certain, so only TCRdb's listed CDR3 is given. The chain joins TRBV5-1 to TRBJ2-1. The length of the CDR3 is 16 amino acids, counting both ends. Germline V lookup: CDR1 SGHRS, CDR2 YFSETQ. This CDR3 reads CASSFFGESSYNEQFF.

This sequence joins TRBV19 and TRBJ2-5, with TRBD1 matching 10 bases. Germline-derived CDR1 and CDR2 are LNHDA and SQIVND (reference sequence). The length of the CDR3 is 14 residues. Trimming removed 6 bases from V and 6 bases from J; junction bases left unmatched: 7. DNA of the CDR3: TGTGCCAGTAGCGTGACAGGGGGCGGACAGACCCAGTACTTC. Translating it yields CASSVTGGGQTQYF. Full variable domain (missing parts from reference TRBV19 and TRBJ2-5): DGGITQSPKYLFRKEGQNVTLSCEQNLNHDAMYWYRQDPGQGLRLIYYSQIVNDFQKGDIAEGYSVSREKKESFPLTVTSAQKNPTAFYLCASSVTGGGQTQYFGPGTRLLVL.

V usage is TRBV10-1 and J usage is TRBJ2-7; D unclear. Germline loops: CDR1 WNHNN, CDR2 SYGVQD (reference sequence). Trimming stripped 0 bases from V and 3 bases from J, with 6 bases between. The CDR3 runs to 13 residues. As DNA, the CDR3 is TGCGCCAGCAGTGAGTCGACGGGCTACGAGCAGTACTTC. It yields the protein CASSESTGYEQYF.

This clonotype turned up a few times. The chain combines TRBV29-1 with TRBJ2-4; TRBD1 matches 10 bases. J gave up 8 bases and V 7 bases, and 8 bases lay outside the gene matches. The CDR3 consists of 13 residues. Germline values: CDR1 SQVTM, CDR2 ANQGSEA. The CDR3 spells CSGNPGTGDIQYF. CDR3 coding DNA: TGCAGCGGGAACCCCGGGACAGGGGACATTCAGTACTTC.

This clonotype came up a few times. The rearrangement joins TRBV20-1 to TRBJ2-7; perhaps TRBD1 as D (6 bases). The CDR3 consists of 13 residues. V was shortened by 3 bases and J by 3 bases, with 12 bases between the two germline ends. CDR1 is DFQATT, CDR2 SNEGSKA, per germline (reference sequence). The CDR3: CSASSATGYEQYF. The CDR3 nucleotides are TGCAGTGCTAGCTCGGCGACAGGCTACGAGCAGTACTTC.

A few counts support this clonotype. Relative to the germline gene, one junction end is altered; a read error may explain this. The CDR3 is CASSQTGAAVHF. The CDR3, as DNA: TGTGCCAGCAGTCAAACAGGGGCGGCCGTACATTTT. This chain links TRBV2 with TRBJ1-3, with TRBD1 matching over 7 bases. The CDR3 has 12 amino acids. Germline V gives CDR1 SNHLY, CDR2 FYNNEI.

The rearrangement uses TRBV6-2 or TRBV6-3 and TRBJ2-7; D may correspond to TRBD1 or TRBD2 (5 bases each). The CDR3 totals 14 residues. V lost 2 bases, J lost 2 bases, and 10 bases lay in between. Looked up from germline, CDR1 is MNHEY and CDR2 is SVGEGT. DNA for the CDR3: TGTGCCAGCAGTTACGGGACGGAAGCCTACGAGCAGTACTTC. Its translation is CASSYGTEAYEQYF.

This chain connects TRBV24-1 to TRBJ2-1, with D possibly being TRBD2 (6 bases). Germline CDR1 and CDR2: KGHDR and SFDVKD. This CDR3 has 13 amino acids. The ends were cut back, 9 bases at V and 9 bases at J, with 17 bases in the middle. CDR3 in DNA: TGTGCCACCGCGGGACGAGGGCGAGGTGAGCAGTTCTTC. Translation gives CATAGRGRGEQFF.

This clonotype was counted a few times. The chain recombines TRBV9 with TRBJ2-3; D unresolved. Per the germline V gene, CDR1 is SGDLS and CDR2 is YYNGEE. This CDR3 is built from 16 residues. Between the trimmed V and J ends, which lost 0 bases and 3 bases, there was a span of 14 bases. The CDR3 is CASSVDGPARTDTQYF. CDR3 nucleotide sequence: TGTGCCAGCAGCGTAGATGGCCCAGCGAGAACAGATACGCAGTATTTT.

This clonotype is a singleton in its sample. The chain is built from TRBV20-1 and TRBJ2-7, with 8 nucleotides matching TRBD2. Germline V gives CDR1 DFQATT, CDR2 SNEGSKA (reference sequence). V lost 3 bases and J lost 5; bases outside the gene matches: 3. The CDR3 runs to 12 residues. CDR3: CSASSGLDEQYF. The DNA for the CDR3 is TGCAGTGCTAGCTCGGGACTAGACGAGCAGTACTTC.

This clonotype occurred a few times. The chain links TRBV5-1 to TRBJ2-3, with 13 bases identical to TRBD2. J gave up 4 bases and V 7 bases, and 9 bases lay outside the gene matches. The CDR3 has 16 amino acids. Germline CDR1 reads SGHRS; CDR2 reads YFSETQ. The CDR3 protein is CASRPGTSGMSDTQYF. The CDR3 DNA follows: TGCGCCAGCCGCCCCGGGACTAGCGGGATGTCAGATACGCAGTATTTT.

This clonotype has only a few counts. The rearrangement joins TRBV20-1 to TRBJ2-7; D might be TRBD1 (6 bases). The CDR3 spans 13 residues. Looked up from germline, CDR1 is DFQATT and CDR2 is SNEGSKA (reference sequence). V lost 8 bases to trimming and J lost 2 bases, with 16 bases between them. CDR3 residues: CSPARRTAYEQYF. CDR3 DNA sequence: TGCAGTCCCGCGCGCCGGACAGCCTACGAGCAGTACTTC.

This clonotype was counted a few times. The chain carries TRBV12-3 or TRBV12-4 and TRBJ1-5, with unresolved D. The CDR3 has 14 amino acids. V gave up 1 base and J gave up 4 bases, with 8 bases separating them. CDR3 amino acids: CASSLGYGNQPQHF. CDR3 bases: TGTGCCAGCAGTTTAGGGTACGGGAATCAGCCCCAGCATTTT.

The CDR3 loop reads CATSEDGTDGVGAFF. The CDR3 DNA follows: TGTGCCACCAGTGAAGACGGGACAGATGGGGTGGGCGCTTTCTTT. The chain links TRBV24-1 to TRBJ1-1, with TRBD1 matching over 7 bases. The CDR3 runs to 15 residues. V dropped 4 bases and J dropped 11; count of bases not matched to a gene: 15. Germline V gene lookup returns CDR1 KGHDR and CDR2 SFDVKD.

The DNA of the CDR3 is TGCGCCAGCAGCCAAGATACAGCACGAAGCACAGATACGCAGTATTTT. Residues: CASSQDTARSTDTQYF. V gene TRBV4-3 combines with J gene TRBJ2-3; D is unclear. Germline V gene lookup returns CDR1 LGHNA and CDR2 YSLEER. The CDR3 has 16 residues. Trimming stripped 0 bases from V and 0 bases from J, with 10 bases between.

The chain carries TRBV3-1 and TRBJ2-7, with 8 bases lining up with TRBD1. CDR3 size: 16 residues. The germline CDR1 and CDR2 sequences are LGHDT and YNNKEL (reference sequence). The junction had 10 bases not matched to a gene; V was cut back by 5 bases and J by 1 base. The CDR3 protein is CASSEFGQGPSYEQYF. As DNA, the CDR3 is TGTGCCAGCAGCGAGTTCGGACAGGGCCCTTCCTACGAGCAGTACTTC.

The chain employs TRBV5-1 and TRBJ1-1; 7 nucleotides line up with TRBD1. The junction had 9 bases not matched to a gene; V was cut back by 3 bases and J by 4 bases. The germline gives CDR1 SGHRS, CDR2 YFSETQ. There are 15 residues in the CDR3. CDR3 in DNA: TGCGCCAGCAGCTCGTTGACAGGGTTTAGCACTGAAGCTTTCTTT. It yields the protein CASSSLTGFSTEAFF.

This clonotype was picked up a small number of times. This chain links TRBV20-1 with TRBJ2-7, with TRBD2 matching over 7 bases. V lost 6 bases, J lost 6 bases, and 8 bases stayed unmatched. Germline loops: CDR1 DFQATT, CDR2 SNEGSKA (reference sequence). CDR3 size: 12 residues. CDR3 sequence (DNA): TGCAGTGCCGAGCGGGAAGAACGCGAGCAGTACTTC. Translating gives CSAEREEREQYF.

This clonotype was picked up a small number of times. The J gene is TRBJ2-7, the V gene TRBV9; 14 nucleotides align to TRBD2. V was clipped by 4 bases and J by 8 bases; unmatched bases: 5. CDR3 length: 14 amino acids. CDR1 and CDR2 (germline): SGDLS, YYNGEE. This chain's CDR3 is CASSPGLAGDKQYF. The DNA for the CDR3 is TGTGCCAGCAGCCCGGGACTAGCGGGAGATAAGCAGTACTTC.

J is TRBJ2-3 and V is TRBV10-2; 8 nucleotides match TRBD1. Germline V gene lookup returns CDR1 WSHSY and CDR2 SAAADI. This CDR3 comprises 15 residues. J gave up 2 bases and V 6 bases, and 7 bases lay outside the gene matches. The CDR3 DNA is TGCGCCAGCAGGGAACGGGACAGGTACACAGATACGCAGTATTTT. As protein: CASRERDRYTDTQYF.

This clonotype turned up a few times. The chain has TRBV29-1 and TRBJ1-1; D gene ambiguous. Looked up from germline, CDR1 is SQVTM and CDR2 is ANQGSEA. The V end lost 2 bases, the J end lost 5 bases, and 15 bases lay between the germline ends. The CDR3 has 14 residues. CDR3 DNA sequence: TGCAGCGTTGAATCGGCCCAGGTCGGTACTGAAGCTTTCTTT. This gives the protein CSVESAQVGTEAFF.

This clonotype has only a few counts. V is TRBV12-3 or TRBV12-4 and J is TRBJ2-2; D uncertain. This CDR3 comprises 14 residues. Between the trimmed V and J ends, which lost 5 bases and 1 base, there was a span of 8 bases. The CDR3 region has the DNA TGTGCCAGCAGTCTTCTTCAGAACACCGGGGAGCTGTTTTTT. Translation gives CASSLLQNTGELFF.

This clonotype was found a few times. The chain uses TRBV5-5 and TRBJ1-6, with unresolved D. V gave up 2 bases and J gave up 6 bases, with 12 bases separating them. Looked up from germline, CDR1 is SGHKS and CDR2 is YYEKEE (reference sequence). The CDR3 runs 15 residues. CDR3 sequence (DNA): TGTGCCAGCAGCTTCCATCCCACGGGTAATTCACCCCTCCACTTT. Translating gives CASSFHPTGNSPLHF.

J is TRBJ2-1 and V is TRBV6-5; D may be TRBD2 (5 bases). Germline CDR1 MNHEY, CDR2 SVGAGI. The CDR3 covers 15 residues. V was cut by 2 bases and J by 6 bases, with 14 bases left in between. This CDR3 reads CASSYEATISNEQFF. CDR3 bases: TGTGCCAGCAGTTACGAGGCGACTATTAGCAATGAGCAGTTCTTC.